Shown below are 14 T cell receptor beta chains from a single sample sequenced in a study of T cell responses to AZD1222 COVID-19 vaccine. Clones were sequenced by immunoSEQ multiplex PCR, and TCRdb holds only the in-frame ones, with some missing. This table has just under 150,000 clones, roughly 84% appearing once. Material: peripheral blood, obtained 28 days after the second AZD1222 dose. Receptors originate from an adult who received the AZD1222 COVID-19 vaccine.

The chain recombines TRBV11-2 with TRBJ2-2, with D possibly being TRBD1 (7 bases). V was shortened by 5 bases and J by 2 bases, with 18 bases between the two germline ends. This CDR3 spans 17 amino acids. Per the germline V gene, CDR1 is SGHAT and CDR2 is FQNNGV. CDR3 residues: CASSTFEGAGNTGELFF. CDR3 DNA sequence: TGTGCCAGCAGCACCTTCGAGGGGGCGGGAAACACCGGGGAGCTGTTTTTT.

The chain links TRBV10-1 to TRBJ2-7; 10 positions agree with TRBD1. The junction had 0 bases not matched to a gene; V was cut back by 8 bases and J by 2 bases. Germline V gene data show CDR1 as WNHNN and CDR2 as SYGVQD (reference sequence). This CDR3 spans 12 amino acids. The CDR3 DNA reads as TGCGCCAGCGGGACAGGGGCCTACGAGCAGTACTTC. Amino acids: CASGTGAYEQYF.

J is TRBJ1-4 and V is TRBV6-2 or TRBV6-3; 9 bases are shared with TRBD1. CDR3 length equals 16 residues. Germline assignment: CDR1 MNHEY and CDR2 SVGEGT. V dropped 5 bases and J dropped 8; count of bases not matched to a gene: 12. The DNA for the CDR3 is TGTGCCAGCAGTCGACCACCGGGACAGGGAATGGAAAAACTGTTTTTT. Its protein product is CASSRPPGQGMEKLFF.

The J gene is TRBJ1-4, the V gene TRBV6-6, with D hard to call. The CDR3 runs to 16 residues. Germline CDR1 is MNHNY and CDR2 is SVGAGI (reference sequence). V was clipped by 0 bases and J by 4 bases, with 12 bases between them. The CDR3 DNA follows: TGTGCCAGCAGTTACTCTCCGGGTCGGGGTAATGAAAAACTGTTTTTT. This gives the protein CASSYSPGRGNEKLFF.

The chain links TRBV7-9 to TRBJ2-5, with 10 bases that match TRBD2. Germline loops: CDR1 SEHNR, CDR2 FQNEAQ (reference sequence). The CDR3 spans 15 residues. V trimming: 4 bases; J trimming: 2 bases; junction bases outside the gene matches: 4. The CDR3, as DNA: TGTGCCAGCAGCTACGGACTAGCGGAGCAAGAGACCCAGTACTTC. Its translation: CASSYGLAEQETQYF.

The chain links TRBV27 to TRBJ1-4; the D gene is possibly TRBD1 (5 bases). V lost 7 bases to trimming and J lost 3 bases, with 9 bases between them. This CDR3 region has 13 residues. The germline CDR1 and CDR2 sequences are MNHEY and SMNVEV (reference sequence). The CDR3 region has the DNA TGTGCCAGCAACAGGTCTCCTAATGAAAAACTGTTTTTT. Its translation is CASNRSPNEKLFF.

This chain connects TRBV13 to TRBJ2-2; D tentatively reads TRBD1 or TRBD2 (6 bases each). The V and J ends lost 5 bases and 5 bases respectively, with 15 bases between them. The CDR3 is 15 residues long. Germline values: CDR1 PRHDT, CDR2 FYEKMQ (reference sequence). The CDR3 DNA reads TGTGCCAGCAGCCGGGCGGGGCAGGGGACCGGGGAGCTGTTTTTT. It encodes CASSRAGQGTGELFF. Full variable domain (rest looked up from reference TRBV13 and TRBJ2-2): AAGVIQSPRHLIKEKRETATLKCYPIPRHDTVYWYQQGPGQDPQFLISFYEKMQSDKGSIPDRFSAQQFSDYHSELNMSSLELGDSALYFCASSRAGQGTGELFFGEGSRLTVL.

The chain links TRBV19 to TRBJ1-6; 8 bases match TRBD1. Trimming at V came to 5 bases and at J to 7 bases, leaving 7 bases not matched to a gene. The germline gives CDR1 LNHDA, CDR2 SQIVND (reference sequence). The CDR3 is made up of 15 amino acids. CDR3 amino acids: CASSDRTGLNSPLHF. In DNA, the CDR3 is TGTGCCAGTAGTGATCGGACAGGGCTCAATTCACCCCTCCACTTT. The whole variable domain, remainder taken from reference TRBV19 and TRBJ1-6, is DGGITQSPKYLFRKEGQNVTLSCEQNLNHDAMYWYRQDPGQGLRLIYYSQIVNDFQKGDIAEGYSVSREKKESFPLTVTSAQKNPTAFYLCASSDRTGLNSPLHFGNGTRLTVT.

This chain joins TRBV10-3 and TRBJ2-1; TRBD2 matches at 8 bases. This CDR3 is built from 15 residues. CDR1 is ENHRY, CDR2 SYGVKD, per germline. Trimming took 2 bases from V and 6 from J; bases not matched to a gene: 6. This CDR3 reads CAISEDLAGFNEQFF. The CDR3 region has the DNA TGTGCCATCAGTGAGGACCTAGCGGGTTTCAATGAGCAGTTCTTC.

This clone appeared once. V is TRBV6-5 and J is TRBJ1-2; D is uncertain. CDR3 size: 13 residues. The V gene's germline CDR1 is MNHEY and CDR2 SVGAGI. Trimming removed 5 bases at V and 7 bases at J, with 14 bases between. The CDR3 region is CASSRPEAGGYTF. The CDR3 bases are TGTGCCAGCAGTAGACCCGAGGCGGGTGGCTACACCTTC.

The chain recombines TRBV21-1 with TRBJ1-2; the D call TRBD1 from the table was never checked on the DNA. TRBV21-1 is noted as a pseudogene. CDR3 length: 14 residues. This chain's CDR3 is CASSKVSQGRGYTF. Written as DNA, the CDR3 is TGTGCCAGCAGCAAAGTTAGCCAGGGTAGGGGCTACACCTTC.

DNA of the CDR3: TGTGCCAGCAGTGGGGGATTCTTTTATGGCTACACCTTC. Residues: CASSGGFFYGYTF. The chain is built from TRBV25-1 and TRBJ1-2; no definite D call. The germline V and J ends were trimmed by 4 bases and 5 bases, with 11 bases remaining between them. The CDR3 length is 13 residues. CDR1 MGHDK and CDR2 SYGVNS come from the germline V gene.

A word on this clone: Other nucleotide sequences in the sample specify the same CDR3. The chain has TRBV28 and TRBJ1-1; no clear D. V was shortened by 6 bases and J by 0 bases, with 8 bases between the two germline ends. Germline V gives CDR1 MDHEN, CDR2 SYDVKM. CDR3 length: 13 residues. The chain's CDR3 is CASRGPMNTEAFF. In DNA form, the CDR3 reads TGTGCCAGCAGGGGCCCCATGAACACTGAAGCTTTCTTT.

The rearrangement uses TRBV6-5 and TRBJ1-5, with D perhaps TRBD1 (5 bases). The CDR3 is made up of 14 amino acids. Trimming removed 4 bases at V and 6 bases at J, with 13 bases between. CDR1 and CDR2 (germline): MNHEY, SVGAGI. CDR3 loop: CASSSQAGGQPQHF. For the CDR3, the DNA is TGTGCCAGCAGTTCCCAGGCCGGGGGTCAGCCCCAGCATTTT.